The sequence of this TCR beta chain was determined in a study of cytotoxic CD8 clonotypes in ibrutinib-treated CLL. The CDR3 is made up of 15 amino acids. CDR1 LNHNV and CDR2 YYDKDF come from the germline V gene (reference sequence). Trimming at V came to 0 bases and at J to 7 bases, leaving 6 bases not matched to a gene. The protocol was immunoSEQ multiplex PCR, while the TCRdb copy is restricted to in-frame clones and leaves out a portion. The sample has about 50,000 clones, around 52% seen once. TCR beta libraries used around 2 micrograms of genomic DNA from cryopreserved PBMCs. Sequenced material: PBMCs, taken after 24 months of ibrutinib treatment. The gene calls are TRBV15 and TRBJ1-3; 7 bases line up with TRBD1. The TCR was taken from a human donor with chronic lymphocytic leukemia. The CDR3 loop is CATSRDLGQMNTIYF. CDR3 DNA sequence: TGTGCCACCAGCAGAGATTTGGGACAGATGAACACCATATATTTT.